Listed here are 7 T cell receptor beta chains from one sample, sequenced in a study of blood T cells in healthy people across ages. A second PCR, run for about 6 to 12 cycles, used a sample-barcoded 5' primer plus a J-beta primer mix. TCRdb reprocessed the 5' RACE reads via MiXCR and lists one record per CDR3 protein. The sample shows about 540,000 distinct CDR3 sequences, approximately 25% of them seen only once. The same sample was also studied in work on T cells of mothers and their children.

Input material: blood. These receptors came from a boy aged 5-17 years in good health.

The chain couples TRBV6-2 or TRBV6-3 to TRBJ1-4; D perhaps matches TRBD1 (5 bases). Germline values: CDR1 MNHEY, CDR2 SVGEGT. Trimming stripped 6 bases from V and 8 bases from J, with 16 bases between. The CDR3 runs to 14 residues. The CDR3 sequence: CASRDDGTREKLFF. DNA for the CDR3: TGTGCCAGCAGGGACGACGGGACTCGGGAAAAACTGTTTTTT.

The V and J genes are TRBV20-1 and TRBJ2-1; TRBD2 matches 9 bases. This CDR3 spans 18 amino acids. Germline lookup yields CDR1 DFQATT and CDR2 SNEGSKA (reference sequence). The trim removed 1 base at V and 6 bases at J, leaving 16 bases unmatched. CDR3 coding DNA: TGCAGTGCTAGAGTAAGGCACCAGCGGGGGGAAAAGGGCAATGAGCAGTTCTTC. It translates to CSARVRHQRGEKGNEQFF.

This clonotype was observed a few times. The chain uses TRBV20-1 and TRBJ1-4; D ambiguous. Germline CDR1 and CDR2: DFQATT and SNEGSKA (reference sequence). Trimming stripped 6 bases from V and 8 bases from J, with 13 bases between. This CDR3 contains 12 residues. The CDR3 region is CSAMDSPEKLFF. Here the CDR3 DNA reads TGCAGTGCCATGGACTCCCCGGAAAAACTGTTTTTT.

The chain combines TRBV28 with TRBJ1-1, with D perhaps matching TRBD1 (6 bases). V lost 3 bases, J lost 5 bases, and 22 bases lay in between. The length of the CDR3 is 17 residues. The germline V gene has CDR1 MDHEN and CDR2 SYDVKM. The CDR3 nucleotides read TGTGCCAGCAGTTTTTCCGCCTTAGGCAGGGGAGGGACTGAAGCTTTCTTT. Translation: CASSFSALGRGGTEAFF.

This chain uses TRBV20-1 with TRBJ2-7, with D possibly called TRBD1 or TRBD2 (5 bases each). The length of the CDR3 is 14 residues. With 1 base removed from V and 8 bases from J, the gap between germline ends came to 18 bases. Germline V gene data show CDR1 as DFQATT and CDR2 as SNEGSKA (reference sequence). CDR3 nucleotide sequence: TGCAGTGCTAGAGGCCCTGGTGGGGGATACAAGCAGTACTTC. Translating gives CSARGPGGGYKQYF.

The V gene is TRBV15, the J gene TRBJ1-4; 7 nucleotides line up with TRBD1. The germline V gene has CDR1 LNHNV and CDR2 YYDKDF (reference sequence). J gave up 8 bases and V 5 bases, and 5 bases lay outside the gene matches. CDR3 length: 13 residues. CDR3 coding DNA: TGTGCCACCAGCGTGAGACAGGGAGAAAAACTGTTTTTT. Its protein product is CATSVRQGEKLFF. Based on the CDR3 plus reference TRBV15 and TRBJ1-4, the full variable domain is DAMVIQNPRYQVTQFGKPVTLSCSQTLNHNVMYWYQQKSSQAPKLLFHYYDKDFNNEADTPDNFQSRRPNTSFCFLDIRSPGLGDTAMYLCATSVRQGEKLFFGSGTQLSVL.

This clonotype was detected many times. The rearrangement uses TRBV7-6 and TRBJ2-7; the match to TRBD1 covers 7 bases. Germline lookup yields CDR1 SGHVS and CDR2 FNYEAQ. The CDR3 extends over 16 amino acids. The V segment lost 0 bases and the J segment 2 bases; nucleotides outside the gene matches: 7. CDR3: CASSLASRQGPYEQYF. The CDR3 DNA is TGTGCCAGCAGCTTAGCGAGTCGACAGGGACCCTACGAGCAGTACTTC. Using reference TRBV7-6 and TRBJ2-7 for the parts outside the CDR3, the full variable domain is GAGVSQSPRYKVTKRGQDVALRCDPISGHVSLYWYRQALGQGPEFLTYFNYEAQQDKSGLPNDRFSAERPEGSISTLTIQRTEQRDSAMYRCASSLASRQGPYEQYFGPGTRLTVT.